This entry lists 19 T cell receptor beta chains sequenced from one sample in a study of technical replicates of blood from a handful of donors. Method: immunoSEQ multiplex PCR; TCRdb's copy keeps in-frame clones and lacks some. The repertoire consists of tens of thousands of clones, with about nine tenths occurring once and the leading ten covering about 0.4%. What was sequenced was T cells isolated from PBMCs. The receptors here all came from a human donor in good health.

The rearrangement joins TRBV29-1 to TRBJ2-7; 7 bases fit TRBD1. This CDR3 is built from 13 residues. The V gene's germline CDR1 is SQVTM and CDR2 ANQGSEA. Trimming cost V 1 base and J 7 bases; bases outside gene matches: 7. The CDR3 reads CSVEGTGVGEQYF. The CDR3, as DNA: TGCAGCGTTGAAGGGACAGGAGTAGGAGAGCAGTACTTC.

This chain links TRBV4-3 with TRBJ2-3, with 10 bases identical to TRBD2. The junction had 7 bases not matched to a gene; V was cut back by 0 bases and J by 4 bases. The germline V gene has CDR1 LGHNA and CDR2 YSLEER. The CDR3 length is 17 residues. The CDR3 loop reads CASSQDWASGSSDTQYF. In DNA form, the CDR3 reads TGCGCCAGCAGCCAAGATTGGGCTAGCGGGAGTTCAGATACGCAGTATTTT.

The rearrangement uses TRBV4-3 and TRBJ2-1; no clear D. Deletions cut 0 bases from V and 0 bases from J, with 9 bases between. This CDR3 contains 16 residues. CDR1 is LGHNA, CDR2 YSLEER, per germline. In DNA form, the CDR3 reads TGCGCCAGCAGCCAAGAATCTAGAATCTCCTACAATGAGCAGTTCTTC. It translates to CASSQESRISYNEQFF.

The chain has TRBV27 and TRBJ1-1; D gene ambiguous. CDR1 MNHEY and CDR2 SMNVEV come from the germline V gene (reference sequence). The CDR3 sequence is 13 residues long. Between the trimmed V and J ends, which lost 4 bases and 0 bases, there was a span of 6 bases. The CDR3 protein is CASSWAVNTEAFF. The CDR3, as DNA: TGTGCCAGCAGTTGGGCAGTGAACACTGAAGCTTTCTTT.

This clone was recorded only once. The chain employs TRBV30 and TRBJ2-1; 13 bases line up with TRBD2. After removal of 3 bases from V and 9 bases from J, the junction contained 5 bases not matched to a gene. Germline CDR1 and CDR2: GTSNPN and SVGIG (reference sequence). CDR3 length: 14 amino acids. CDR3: CAWRGLAGIGEQFF. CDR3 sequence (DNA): TGTGCCTGGAGGGGACTAGCGGGAATCGGTGAGCAGTTCTTC.

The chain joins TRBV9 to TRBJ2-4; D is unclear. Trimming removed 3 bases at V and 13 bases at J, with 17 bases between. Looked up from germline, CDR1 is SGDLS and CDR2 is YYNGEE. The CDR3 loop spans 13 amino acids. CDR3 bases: TGTGCCAGCAGCGGAACAACAGAAACGTCCCAGTACTTC. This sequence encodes CASSGTTETSQYF.

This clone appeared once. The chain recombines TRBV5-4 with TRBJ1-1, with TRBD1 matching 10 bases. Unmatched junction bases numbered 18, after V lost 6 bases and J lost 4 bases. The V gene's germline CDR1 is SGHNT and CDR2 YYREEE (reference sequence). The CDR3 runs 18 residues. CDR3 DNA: TGTGCCAGCACCCCCAAAGGAGGACGGACAGGGGGATTCACTGAAGCTTTCTTT. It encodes CASTPKGGRTGGFTEAFF.

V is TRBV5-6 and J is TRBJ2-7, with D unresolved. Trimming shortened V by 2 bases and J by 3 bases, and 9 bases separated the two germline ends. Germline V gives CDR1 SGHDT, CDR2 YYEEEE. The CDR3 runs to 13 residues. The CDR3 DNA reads TGTGCCAGCAGCTTCCCACATTTCTACGAGCAGTACTTC. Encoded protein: CASSFPHFYEQYF.

The CDR3 sequence: CAIRPGTSGQETQYF. The DNA for the CDR3 is TGTGCCATACGACCTGGGACTAGTGGACAAGAGACCCAGTACTTC. The rearrangement joins TRBV10-3 to TRBJ2-5, with 8 bases aligning to TRBD2. The CDR3 totals 15 residues. V dropped 9 bases and J dropped 2; count of bases not matched to a gene: 11. Germline CDR1 ENHRY, CDR2 SYGVKD.

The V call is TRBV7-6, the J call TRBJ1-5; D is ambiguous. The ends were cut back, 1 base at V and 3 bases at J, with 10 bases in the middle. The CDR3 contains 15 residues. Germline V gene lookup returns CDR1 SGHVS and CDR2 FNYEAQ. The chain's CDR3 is CASSLGVTDNQPQHF. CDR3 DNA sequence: TGTGCCAGCAGCTTAGGAGTAACAGACAATCAGCCCCAGCATTTT.

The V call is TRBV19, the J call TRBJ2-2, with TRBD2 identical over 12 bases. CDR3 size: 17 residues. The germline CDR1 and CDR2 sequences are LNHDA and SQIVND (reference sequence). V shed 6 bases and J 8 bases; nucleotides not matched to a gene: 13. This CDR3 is CASRETGTSGYNGELFF. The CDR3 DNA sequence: TGTGCCAGTAGGGAAACCGGGACTAGCGGGTATAATGGGGAGCTGTTTTTT.

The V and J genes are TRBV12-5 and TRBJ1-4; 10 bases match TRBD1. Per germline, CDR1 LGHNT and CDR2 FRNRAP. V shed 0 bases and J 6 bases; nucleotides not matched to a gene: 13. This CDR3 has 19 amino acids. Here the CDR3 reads CASGLVLRPAGTGDEKLFF. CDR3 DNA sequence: TGTGCTAGTGGTTTGGTACTTAGACCCGCCGGGACAGGGGATGAAAAACTGTTTTTT.

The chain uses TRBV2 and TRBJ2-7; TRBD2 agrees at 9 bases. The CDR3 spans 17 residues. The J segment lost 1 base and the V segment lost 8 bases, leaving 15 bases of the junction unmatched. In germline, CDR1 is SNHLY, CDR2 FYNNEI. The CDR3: CASVPPDWLAGSYEQYF. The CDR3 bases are TGTGCCAGCGTGCCCCCGGACTGGCTAGCGGGGTCCTACGAGCAGTACTTC.

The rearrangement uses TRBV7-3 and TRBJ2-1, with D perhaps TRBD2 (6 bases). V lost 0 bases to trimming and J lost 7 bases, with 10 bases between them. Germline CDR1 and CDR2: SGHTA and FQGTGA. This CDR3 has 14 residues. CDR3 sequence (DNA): TGTGCCAGCAGCTTAACTGGACTATCTAATGAGCAGTTCTTC. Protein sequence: CASSLTGLSNEQFF.

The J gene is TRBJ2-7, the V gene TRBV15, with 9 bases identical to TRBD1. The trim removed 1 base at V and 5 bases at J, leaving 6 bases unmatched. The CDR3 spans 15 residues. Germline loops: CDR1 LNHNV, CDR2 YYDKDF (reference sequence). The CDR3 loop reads CATSRGGQGVHEQYF. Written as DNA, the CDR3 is TGTGCCACCAGCAGAGGGGGACAGGGTGTCCACGAGCAGTACTTC.

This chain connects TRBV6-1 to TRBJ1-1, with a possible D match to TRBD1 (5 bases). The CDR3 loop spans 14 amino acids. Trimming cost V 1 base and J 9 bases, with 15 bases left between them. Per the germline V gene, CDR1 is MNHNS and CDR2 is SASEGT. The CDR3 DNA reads TGTGCCAGCAGTGAAGTGGGGGGGACGGGAAAAGCTTTCTTT. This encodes CASSEVGGTGKAFF.

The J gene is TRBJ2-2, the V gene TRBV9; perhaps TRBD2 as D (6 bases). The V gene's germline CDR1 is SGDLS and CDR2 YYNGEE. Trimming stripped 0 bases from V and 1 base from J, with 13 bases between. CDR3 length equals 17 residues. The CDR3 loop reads CASSVARVRENTGELFF. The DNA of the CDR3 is TGTGCCAGCAGCGTAGCGCGGGTGCGGGAGAACACCGGGGAGCTGTTTTTT.

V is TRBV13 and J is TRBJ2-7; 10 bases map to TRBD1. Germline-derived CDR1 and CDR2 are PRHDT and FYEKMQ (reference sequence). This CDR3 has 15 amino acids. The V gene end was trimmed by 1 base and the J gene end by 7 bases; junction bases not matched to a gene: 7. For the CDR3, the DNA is TGTGCCAGCAGCTTAGAATGGGGACAGGGGCGTGAGCAGTACTTC. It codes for CASSLEWGQGREQYF.

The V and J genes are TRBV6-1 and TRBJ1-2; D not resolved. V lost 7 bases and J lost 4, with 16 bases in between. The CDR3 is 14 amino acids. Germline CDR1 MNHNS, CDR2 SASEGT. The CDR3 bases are TGTGCCAGCACGGAGGTCGCCTCTCTCTATGGCTACACCTTC. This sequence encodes CASTEVASLYGYTF.